Listed below are T cell receptor beta chains from one sample, sequenced in a study of PD-L1 blockade in urothelial cancer. Sequencing used immunoSEQ multiplex PCR; TCRdb keeps in-frame clones, though not all of them. The sample contains 130,000 or so clones, approximately 84% of which appear only once. The sample consisted of PBMCs, taken around atezolizumab (anti-PD-L1) treatment. These receptors were collected from a middle-aged man with urothelial cancer. Both conserved end residues are part of each CDR3. D genes are given only for firm matches. Size values are once, few and many counts, or a class for expanded clones, and some rows have none.

d_call: TRBD1; cdr3_length: 15; clone_size: -; j_call: TRBJ1-2; v_call: TRBV6-5; cdr3_nt: TGTGCCAGCAGTACCGGGACAGGGGTAGGCTATGGCTACACCTTC; cdr3_aa: CASSTGTGVGYGYTF
d_call: TRBD1; cdr3_length: 14; clone_size: once; j_call: TRBJ2-1; v_call: TRBV7-9; cdr3_nt: TGTGCCAGCAGCTTGGGACAGGTTGGCGTTGAGCAGTTCTTC; cdr3_aa: CASSLGQVGVEQFF
d_call: TRBD2; cdr3_length: 17; clone_size: -; j_call: TRBJ2-5; v_call: TRBV14; cdr3_nt: TGTGCCAGCAGCCGGGGACTAGCGGGAGTGTACCAAGAGACCCAGTACTTC; cdr3_aa: CASSRGLAGVYQETQYF
d_call: -; cdr3_length: 12; clone_size: -; j_call: TRBJ2-3; v_call: TRBV5-6; cdr3_nt: TGTGCCAGCAGCTATCCCCTAGATACGCAGTATTTT; cdr3_aa: CASSYPLDTQYF
d_call: TRBD1; cdr3_length: 13; clone_size: once; j_call: TRBJ2-2; v_call: TRBV12-5; cdr3_nt: TGTGCTAGTGGTTTGGGACAGGGCGGGGAGCTGTTTTTT; cdr3_aa: CASGLGQGGELFF
d_call: -; cdr3_length: 13; clone_size: -; j_call: TRBJ2-5; v_call: TRBV6-6; cdr3_nt: TGTGCCAGCACTGTCACCTTGAGAGAGACCCAGTACTTC; cdr3_aa: CASTVTLRETQYF
d_call: TRBD1; cdr3_length: 15; clone_size: once; j_call: TRBJ1-5; v_call: TRBV28; cdr3_nt: TGTGCCAGCAGTGCCGGGACAGCGGTCTATCAGCCCCAGCATTTT; cdr3_aa: CASSAGTAVYQPQHF
d_call: -; cdr3_length: 13; clone_size: -; j_call: TRBJ1-2; v_call: TRBV6-6; cdr3_nt: TGTGCCAGCAGTCCGCAGGGGTTAGATGGCTACACCTTC; cdr3_aa: CASSPQGLDGYTF
d_call: TRBD1; cdr3_length: 14; clone_size: -; j_call: TRBJ2-7; v_call: TRBV28; cdr3_nt: TGTGCCAGCAGTTTTTTGACAGGGGGCTACGAGCAGTACTTC; cdr3_aa: CASSFLTGGYEQYF
d_call: -; cdr3_length: 12; clone_size: once; j_call: TRBJ1-5; v_call: TRBV6-5; cdr3_nt: TGTGCCAGCAGCCGCAGGGGTCAGCCCCAGCATTTT; cdr3_aa: CASSRRGQPQHF